The 18 T cell receptor beta chains presented below share a single source sample, sequenced in a study of neurological immune-mediated disorders. Using its own MiXCR run on the 5' RACE reads, TCRdb lists one record per CDR3 protein. The table has 45,000 to 65,000 distinct CDR3 sequences, 6.5% to 8.5% seen once; the top ten hold 1.9%. Stated time point: longitudinal time-point 3. Material: PBMCs. These TCRs come from a woman in her thirties or forties in good health.

This clonotype was seen at least ten times. The DNA of the CDR3 is TGTGCCAGCAGCGCAGGGGTAAGCTCCTACAATGAGCAGTTCTTC. Translating it yields CASSAGVSSYNEQFF. This chain uses TRBV7-2 with TRBJ2-1; TRBD1 is a possible D gene (6 bases). CDR1 and CDR2 from the germline V gene are SGHTA and FQGNSA. Trimming shortened V by 5 bases and J by 0 bases, and 11 bases separated the two germline ends. CDR3 length: 15 amino acids.

This clonotype was counted a single time. This chain uses TRBV29-1 with TRBJ2-2; 9 nucleotides agree with TRBD2. The CDR3 spans 15 residues. Germline V CDR1 and CDR2: SQVTM, ANQGSEA. V shed 3 bases and J 6 bases; nucleotides not matched to a gene: 8. The CDR3 nucleotides read TGCAGCGTTGATCCCGGGACTAGCAGGGCCGGGGAGCTGTTTTTT. It yields the protein CSVDPGTSRAGELFF.

This clonotype was counted at least ten times. The genes are TRBV12-3 or TRBV12-4 and TRBJ2-1; D is uncertain. The CDR3 sequence is 12 residues long. The ends were cut back, 0 bases at V and 12 bases at J, with 9 bases in the middle. CDR3 region: CASSLAPTGQFF. CDR3 DNA: TGTGCCAGCAGTTTAGCCCCAACGGGGCAGTTCTTC.

The sample holds many counts of this clonotype. J is TRBJ2-6 and V is TRBV29-1; weak D call: TRBD1 (6 bases). The CDR3 contains 20 residues. Trimming removed 6 bases at V and 0 bases at J, with 27 bases between. Germline V gene data show CDR1 as SQVTM and CDR2 as ANQGSEA. The CDR3: CSVTVGPAGVYSSGANVLTF. As DNA, the CDR3 is TGCAGCGTCACCGTGGGTCCGGCAGGGGTGTATTCCTCTGGGGCCAACGTCCTGACTTTC.

This clonotype was found many times. V and J are TRBV25-1 and TRBJ2-7; 7 nucleotides align to TRBD2. Per germline, CDR1 MGHDK and CDR2 SYGVNS. The CDR3 has 15 amino acids. V shed 6 bases, J shed 3 bases, and the junction held 11 bases outside the gene matches. The CDR3 loop reads CASRKSLAGVYEQYF. CDR3 nucleotides: TGTGCCAGCAGGAAGTCCCTTGCGGGAGTCTACGAGCAGTACTTC.

This clonotype occurred a few times. CDR3 coding DNA: TGTGCCAGCAGTTCCGTCGGGGGGAATCAGCCCCAGCATTTT. Its protein product is CASSSVGGNQPQHF. The chain joins TRBV6-6 to TRBJ1-5; a possible D gene is TRBD1 (5 bases). Germline CDR1 MNHNY, CDR2 SVGAGI (reference sequence). This CDR3 spans 14 amino acids. V lost 4 bases, J lost 4 bases, and 11 bases lay in between.

This clonotype has ten or more counts. The V call is TRBV10-3, the J call TRBJ2-1; 9 bases are shared with TRBD2. This CDR3 region has 15 residues. Germline V gene sequence: CDR1 ENHRY, CDR2 SYGVKD. With V trimmed by 6 bases and J by 3 bases, 6 bases remained unmatched. The CDR3 sequence is CAISWTSDNYNEQFF. The CDR3 bases are TGTGCCATCAGCTGGACTAGCGACAACTACAATGAGCAGTTCTTC.

This clonotype was counted a few times. The chain couples TRBV5-1 to TRBJ2-3; D may be TRBD1 (5 bases). Looked up from germline, CDR1 is SGHRS and CDR2 is YFSETQ. The CDR3 has 14 residues. Deletions cut 1 base from V and 0 bases from J, with 6 bases between. In DNA form, the CDR3 reads TGCGCCAGCAGCTTGCAGGGAAGCACAGATACGCAGTATTTT. This codes for CASSLQGSTDTQYF.

This clonotype was detected a few times. The chain uses TRBV30 and TRBJ1-6; D is uncertain. V dropped 4 bases and J dropped 13 bases, with 14 bases sitting between them. The germline V gene encodes CDR1 GTSNPN and CDR2 SVGIG (reference sequence). The CDR3 sequence is 12 residues long. This CDR3 is CAWMKDYPPLHF. DNA of the CDR3: TGTGCCTGGATGAAGGACTACCCCCCCCTCCACTTT. The full variable domain, with the rest looked up from reference TRBV30 and TRBJ1-6, is SQTIHQWPATLVQPVGSPLSLECTVEGTSNPNLYWYRQAAGRGLQLLFYSVGIGQISSEVPQNLSASRPQDRQFILSSKKLLLSDSGFYLCAWMKDYPPLHFGNGTRLTVT.

This clonotype was seen ten or more times. V gene TRBV4-1 combines with J gene TRBJ2-7; TRBD2 matches 8 bases. Unmatched junction bases numbered 1, after V lost 1 base and J lost 2 bases. Germline lookup yields CDR1 MGHRA and CDR2 YSYEKL. The CDR3 is 14 amino acids. This CDR3 reads CASSQAGGPYEQYF. In DNA, the CDR3 is TGCGCCAGCAGCCAAGCGGGGGGGCCCTACGAGCAGTACTTC.

This clonotype occurred many times. V and J are TRBV5-1 and TRBJ2-5; 11 bases align to TRBD1. Germline V CDR1 and CDR2: SGHRS, YFSETQ. The V segment lost 1 base and the J segment 5 bases; nucleotides outside the gene matches: 7. This CDR3 comprises 16 residues. The CDR3 sequence: CASSLWTGGSRETQYF. The CDR3 nucleotides are TGCGCCAGCAGCTTGTGGACAGGGGGCTCTCGGGAGACCCAGTACTTC.

This clonotype appeared many times. This chain uses TRBV11-2 with TRBJ2-7, with TRBD2 matching 7 bases. Germline values: CDR1 SGHAT, CDR2 FQNNGV. V shed 2 bases, J shed 6 bases, and the junction held 10 bases outside the gene matches. This CDR3 spans 15 amino acids. As DNA, the CDR3 is TGTGCCAGCAGCTTATGGGGGGGGGAAGTAGGCGAGCAGTACTTC. It translates to CASSLWGGEVGEQYF.

The sample holds many counts of this clonotype. The chain carries TRBV7-2 and TRBJ1-1; D remains ambiguous. The CDR3 extends over 13 amino acids. V lost 5 bases, J lost 1 base, and 8 bases lay in between. From germline, CDR1 is SGHTA and CDR2 FQGNSA. CDR3 sequence reads: CASSIQWNTEAFF. CDR3 nucleotides: TGTGCCAGCAGCATCCAGTGGAACACTGAAGCTTTCTTT.

At least ten counts were recorded for this clonotype. V usage is TRBV10-3 and J usage is TRBJ1-2, with TRBD1 as a possible D gene (5 bases). The CDR3 loop spans 14 amino acids. Trimming stripped 0 bases from V and 4 bases from J, with 9 bases between. The V gene's germline CDR1 is ENHRY and CDR2 SYGVKD. In DNA, the CDR3 is TGTGCCATCAGTGAGTCGGGGCAGGGCTATGGCTACACCTTC. It yields the protein CAISESGQGYGYTF.

This clonotype was observed at least ten times. This rearrangement joins TRBV20-1 to TRBJ2-5, with D tentatively TRBD2 (6 bases). The V and J ends lost 3 bases and 5 bases respectively, with 13 bases between them. Germline V gives CDR1 DFQATT, CDR2 SNEGSKA (reference sequence). CDR3 length: 13 amino acids. CDR3 loop: CSASTVGGETQYF. DNA of the CDR3: TGCAGTGCTAGCACCGTTGGGGGGGAGACCCAGTACTTC.

The chain has TRBV29-1 and TRBJ2-7, with TRBD2 matching over 11 bases. V lost 6 bases and J lost 4; bases outside the gene matches: 5. CDR1 and CDR2 (germline): SQVTM, ANQGSEA. The CDR3 is made up of 13 amino acids. The CDR3 loop is CSVVAGGLYEQYF. CDR3 nucleotides: TGCAGCGTAGTAGCGGGAGGGTTATACGAGCAGTACTTC.

This clonotype was picked up many times. The chain carries TRBV29-1 and TRBJ1-1; no reliable D call. Trimming left V 8 bases short and J 4 bases short, with 20 bases between. This CDR3 is built from 14 residues. Germline CDR1 SQVTM, CDR2 ANQGSEA. CDR3 sequence (DNA): TGCAGCACTATCCTGGAACCCGGGAGCACTGAAGCTTTCTTT. It yields the protein CSTILEPGSTEAFF.

Comment on this clonotype: Relative to the germline gene, one junction end is altered; a read error may explain this. J is TRBJ1-2 and V is TRBV20-1; D is perhaps TRBD1 (5 bases). Germline values: CDR1 DFQATT, CDR2 SNEGSKA (reference sequence). The CDR3 totals 12 residues. The CDR3 here is CSPSAGTYGYTF. Written as DNA, the CDR3 is TGTAGTCCTAGTGCAGGGACCTATGGCTACACCTTC.